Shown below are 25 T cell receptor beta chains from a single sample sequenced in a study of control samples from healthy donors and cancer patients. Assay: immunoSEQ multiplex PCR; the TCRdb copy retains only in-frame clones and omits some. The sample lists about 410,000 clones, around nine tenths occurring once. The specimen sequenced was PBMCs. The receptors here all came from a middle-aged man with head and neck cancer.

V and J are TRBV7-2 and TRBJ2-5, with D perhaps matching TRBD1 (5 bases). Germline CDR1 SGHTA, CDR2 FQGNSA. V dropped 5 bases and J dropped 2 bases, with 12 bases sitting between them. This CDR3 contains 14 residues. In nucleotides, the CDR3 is TGTGCCAGCAGCGCAAGGGGATCTCAAGAGACCCAGTACTTC. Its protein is CASSARGSQETQYF.

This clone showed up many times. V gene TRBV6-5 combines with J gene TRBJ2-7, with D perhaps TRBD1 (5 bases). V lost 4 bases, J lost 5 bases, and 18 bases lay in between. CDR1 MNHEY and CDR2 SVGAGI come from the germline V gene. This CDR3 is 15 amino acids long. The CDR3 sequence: CASSSTGLPGNEQYF. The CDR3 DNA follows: TGTGCCAGCAGTTCCACCGGGTTACCAGGGAACGAGCAGTACTTC.

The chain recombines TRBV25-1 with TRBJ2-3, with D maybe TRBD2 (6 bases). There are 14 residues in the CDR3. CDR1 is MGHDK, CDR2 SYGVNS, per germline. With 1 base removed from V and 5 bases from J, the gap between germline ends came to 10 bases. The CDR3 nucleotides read TGTGCCAGCAGTGAATTCGGGAGAGTAGATACGCAGTATTTT. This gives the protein CASSEFGRVDTQYF.

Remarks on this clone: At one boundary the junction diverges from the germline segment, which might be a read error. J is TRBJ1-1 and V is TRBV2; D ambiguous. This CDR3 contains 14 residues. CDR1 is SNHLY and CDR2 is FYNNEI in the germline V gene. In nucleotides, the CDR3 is TGTGCCGGCAGTGAAGAGATGGAGGACACTGAAGCTTTCTTT. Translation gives CAGSEEMEDTEAFF.

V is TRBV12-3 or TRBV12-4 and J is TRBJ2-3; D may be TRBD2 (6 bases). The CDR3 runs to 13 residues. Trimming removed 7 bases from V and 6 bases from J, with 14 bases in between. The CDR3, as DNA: TGTGCCAGCACGGGAGAGGGGTTGGATACGCAGTATTTT. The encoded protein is CASTGEGLDTQYF.

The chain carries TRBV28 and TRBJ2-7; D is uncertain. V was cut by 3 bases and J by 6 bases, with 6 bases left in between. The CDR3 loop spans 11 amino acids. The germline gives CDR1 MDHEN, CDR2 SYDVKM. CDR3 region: CASSFEAEQYF. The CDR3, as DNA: TGTGCCAGCAGTTTTGAGGCCGAGCAGTACTTC. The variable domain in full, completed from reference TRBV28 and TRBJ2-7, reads DVKVTQSSRYLVKRTGEKVFLECVQDMDHENMFWYRQDPGLGLRLIYFSYDVKMKEKGDIPEGYSVSREKKERFSLILESASTNQTSMYLCASSFEAEQYFGPGTRLTVT.

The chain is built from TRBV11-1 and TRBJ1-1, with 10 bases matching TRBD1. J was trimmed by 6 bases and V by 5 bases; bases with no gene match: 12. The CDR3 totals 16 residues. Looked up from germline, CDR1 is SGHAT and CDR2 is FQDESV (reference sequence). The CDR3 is CASSLASGTGVPEAFF. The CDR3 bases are TGTGCCAGCAGCCTGGCCTCCGGGACAGGGGTCCCTGAAGCTTTCTTT. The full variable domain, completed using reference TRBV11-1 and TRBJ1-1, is EAEVAQSPRYKITEKSQAVAFWCDPISGHATLYWYRQILGQGPELLVQFQDESVVDDSQLPKDRFSAERLKGVDSTLKIQPAELGDSAMYLCASSLASGTGVPEAFFGQGTRLTVV.

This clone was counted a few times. This CDR3 reads CASMGDGDTEAFF. CDR3 DNA: TGTGCCAGTATGGGGGATGGGGACACTGAAGCTTTCTTT. This rearrangement joins TRBV19 to TRBJ1-1, with D perhaps TRBD1 (5 bases). The CDR3 is made up of 13 amino acids. CDR1 LNHDA and CDR2 SQIVND come from the germline V gene (reference sequence). Trimming stripped 7 bases from V and 3 bases from J, with 12 bases between.

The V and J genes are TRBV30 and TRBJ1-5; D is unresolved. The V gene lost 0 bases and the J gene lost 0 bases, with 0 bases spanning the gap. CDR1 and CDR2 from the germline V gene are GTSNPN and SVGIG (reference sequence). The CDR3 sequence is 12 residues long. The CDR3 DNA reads TGTGCCTGGAGTGTTAGCAATCAGCCCCAGCATTTT. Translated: CAWSVSNQPQHF.

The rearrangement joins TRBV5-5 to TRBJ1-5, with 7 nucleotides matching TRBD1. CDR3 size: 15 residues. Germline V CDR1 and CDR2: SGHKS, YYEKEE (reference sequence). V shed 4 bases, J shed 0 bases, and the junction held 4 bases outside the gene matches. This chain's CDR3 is CASSGTANSNQPQHF. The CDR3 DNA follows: TGTGCCAGCAGCGGGACAGCGAATAGCAATCAGCCCCAGCATTTT.

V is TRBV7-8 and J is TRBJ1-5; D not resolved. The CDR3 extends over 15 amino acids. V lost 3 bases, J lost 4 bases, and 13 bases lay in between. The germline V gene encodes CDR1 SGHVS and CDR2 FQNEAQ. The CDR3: CASSFGVRINQPQHF. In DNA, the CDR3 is TGTGCCAGCAGCTTCGGTGTACGGATTAATCAGCCCCAGCATTTT.

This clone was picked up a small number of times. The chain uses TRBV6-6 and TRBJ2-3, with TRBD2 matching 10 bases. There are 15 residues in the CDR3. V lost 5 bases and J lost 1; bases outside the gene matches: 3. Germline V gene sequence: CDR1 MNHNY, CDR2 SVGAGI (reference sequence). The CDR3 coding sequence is TGTGCCAGCAGTCCAGGGACTAGCGGCACAGATACGCAGTATTTT. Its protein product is CASSPGTSGTDTQYF.

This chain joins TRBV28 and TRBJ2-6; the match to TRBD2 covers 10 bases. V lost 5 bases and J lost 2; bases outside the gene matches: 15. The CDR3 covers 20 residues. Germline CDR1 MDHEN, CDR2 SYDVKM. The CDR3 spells CASSPPGVAGGTTGANVLTF. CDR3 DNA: TGTGCCAGCAGTCCCCCGGGGGTAGCGGGAGGAACAACTGGGGCCAACGTCCTGACTTTC. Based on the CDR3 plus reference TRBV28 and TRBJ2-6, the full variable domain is DVKVTQSSRYLVKRTGEKVFLECVQDMDHENMFWYRQDPGLGLRLIYFSYDVKMKEKGDIPEGYSVSREKKERFSLILESASTNQTSMYLCASSPPGVAGGTTGANVLTFGAGSRLTVL.

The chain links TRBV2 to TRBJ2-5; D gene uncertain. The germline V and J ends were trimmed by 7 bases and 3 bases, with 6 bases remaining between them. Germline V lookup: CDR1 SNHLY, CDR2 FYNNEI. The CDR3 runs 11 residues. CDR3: CASNYEETQYF. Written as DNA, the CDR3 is TGTGCCAGCAACTACGAAGAGACCCAGTACTTC.

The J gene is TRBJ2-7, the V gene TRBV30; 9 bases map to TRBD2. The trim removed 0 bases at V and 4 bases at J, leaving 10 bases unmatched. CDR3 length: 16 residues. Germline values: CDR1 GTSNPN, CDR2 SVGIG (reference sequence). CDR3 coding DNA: TGTGCCTGGAGTGTACCCCGGCGGGAGGGCGGGTACGAGCAGTACTTC. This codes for CAWSVPRREGGYEQYF.

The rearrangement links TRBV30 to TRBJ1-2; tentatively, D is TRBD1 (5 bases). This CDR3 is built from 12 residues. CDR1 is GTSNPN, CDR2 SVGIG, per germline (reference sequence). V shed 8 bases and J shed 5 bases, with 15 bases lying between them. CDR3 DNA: TGTGCCGCCGGAGGGACCCCTTATGGCTACACCTTC. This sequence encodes CAAGGTPYGYTF.

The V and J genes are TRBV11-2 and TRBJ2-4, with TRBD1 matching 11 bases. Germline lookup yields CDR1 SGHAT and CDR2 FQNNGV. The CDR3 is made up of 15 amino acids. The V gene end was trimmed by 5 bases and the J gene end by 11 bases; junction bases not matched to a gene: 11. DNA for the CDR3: TGTGCCAGCAGCGGACCCGGGGGACAGGGGGTTGTTCAGTACTTC. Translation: CASSGPGGQGVVQYF. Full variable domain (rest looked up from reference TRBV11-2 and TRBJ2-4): EAGVAQSPRYKIIEKRQSVAFWCNPISGHATLYWYQQILGQGPKLLIQFQNNGVVDDSQLPKDRFSAERLKGVDSTLKIQPAKLEDSAVYLCASSGPGGQGVVQYFGAGTRLSVL.

This CDR3 reads CASSPGLAGWGDTQYF. CDR3 DNA sequence: TGTGCCAGCAGCCCGGGACTAGCGGGATGGGGGGATACGCAGTATTTT. The chain joins TRBV9 to TRBJ2-3; TRBD2 matches 13 bases. This CDR3 is 16 amino acids long. Germline V lookup: CDR1 SGDLS, CDR2 YYNGEE. Germline trimming cut 4 bases from V and 6 bases from J; bases unmatched to any gene: 8.

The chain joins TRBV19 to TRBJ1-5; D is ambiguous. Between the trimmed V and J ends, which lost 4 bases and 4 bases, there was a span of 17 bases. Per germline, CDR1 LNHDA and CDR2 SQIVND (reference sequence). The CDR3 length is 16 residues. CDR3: CASSTTGRQPNQPQHF. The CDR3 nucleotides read TGTGCCAGTAGTACTACGGGAAGGCAGCCGAATCAGCCCCAGCATTTT.

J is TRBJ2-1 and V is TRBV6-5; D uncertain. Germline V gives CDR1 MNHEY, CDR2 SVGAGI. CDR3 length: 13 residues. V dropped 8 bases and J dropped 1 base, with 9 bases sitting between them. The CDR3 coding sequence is TGTGCCAGCTTCGCGGATTCCTACAATGAGCAGTTCTTC. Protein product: CASFADSYNEQFF.

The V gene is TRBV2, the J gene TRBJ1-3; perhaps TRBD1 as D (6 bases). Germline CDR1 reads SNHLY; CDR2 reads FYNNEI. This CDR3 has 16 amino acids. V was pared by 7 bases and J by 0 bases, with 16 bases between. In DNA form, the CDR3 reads TGTGCCAGCACAGGGGAAAGCTCCTACTCTGGAAACACCATATATTTT. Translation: CASTGESSYSGNTIYF.

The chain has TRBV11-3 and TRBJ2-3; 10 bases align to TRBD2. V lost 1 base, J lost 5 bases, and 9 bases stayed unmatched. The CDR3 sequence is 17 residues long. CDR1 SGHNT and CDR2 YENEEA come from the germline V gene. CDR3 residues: CASSLGGTSEMGDTQYF. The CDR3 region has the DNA TGTGCCAGCAGCTTAGGCGGGACTAGCGAAATGGGAGATACGCAGTATTTT.

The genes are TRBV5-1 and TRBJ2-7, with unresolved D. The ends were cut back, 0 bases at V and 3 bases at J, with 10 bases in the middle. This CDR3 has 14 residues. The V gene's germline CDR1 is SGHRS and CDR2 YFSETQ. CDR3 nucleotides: TGCGCCAGCAGCTTGGGGGCCCAGAACTACGAGCAGTACTTC. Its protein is CASSLGAQNYEQYF.

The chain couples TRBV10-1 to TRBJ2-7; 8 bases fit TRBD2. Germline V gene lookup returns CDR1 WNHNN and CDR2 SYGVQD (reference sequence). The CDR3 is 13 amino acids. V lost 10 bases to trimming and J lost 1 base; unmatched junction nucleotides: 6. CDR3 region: CATSRGGSYEQYF. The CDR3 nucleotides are TGCGCCACCAGCCGGGGGGGATCCTACGAGCAGTACTTC.

The CDR3 reads CASSLSFGGTSGLEQYF. In DNA form, the CDR3 reads TGTGCCAGCAGCTTGTCTTTCGGGGGGACTAGCGGCCTGGAGCAGTACTTC. V and J are TRBV5-6 and TRBJ2-7, with 11 bases identical to TRBD2. Losses at the gene ends were 1 base for V and 7 bases for J; bases not matched to a gene: 13. The V gene's germline CDR1 is SGHDT and CDR2 YYEEEE. The CDR3 spans 17 residues.